This T cell receptor (beta chain) stems from a study of blood T cell repertoires in COVID-19. At the level of the study: Nucleic acid was either cDNA or gDNA, and it came from T cells, B-cell-depleted T cells, or PBMCs.

Living in 24 US areas, the participants were between about 18 and 100 years of age. Original analysis: Scientists estimated how many nucleated cells there were by amplifying reference gene primers. Profiled with immunoSEQ multiplex PCR; TCRdb holds only in-frame clones, not every one. The D gene and trimming were derived from the DNA, and the V and J assignments and clone size from that table. The table has 200,000 to 250,000 clones, roughly 88% seen once; the top ten hold roughly 14%. The receptor comes from a woman in her 50s with acute COVID-19. The sample was PBMCs or T cells enriched from blood (not recorded which).

This CDR3 reads CASSLLGTGSEQFF. CDR3 bases: TGCGCCAGCAGCCTCTTAGGGACAGGGAGTGAGCAGTTCTTC. The V call is TRBV5-1, the J call TRBJ2-1; TRBD1 matches at 9 bases. CDR1 and CDR2 from the germline V gene are SGHRS and YFSETQ. The CDR3 runs to 14 residues. V lost 4 bases and J lost 9; bases outside the gene matches: 8.